This T cell receptor beta chain was documented in a study of graft-versus-host responses after intestinal transplantation. Overall study: Recipients obtained multivisceral, liver-intestinal, or isolated intestinal transplants. Recipients across the board were started on anti-thymocyte globulin induction, then kept on tacrolimus and steroids for two to four years. Findings of the study overall: The study found high graft-versus-host to host-versus-graft clonal ratios in allografts of patients with graft-donor T cell macrochimerism. After transplant, early declines in HvG clones were associated with peak levels of circulating GvH clones.

From germline, CDR1 is LGHNA and CDR2 YNFKEQ. The CDR3 spans 16 residues. Trimming at V came to 3 bases and at J to 4 bases, leaving 5 bases not matched to a gene. About this clone: Its antigen is unknown.

The repertoire was sequenced with immunoSEQ multiplex PCR; TCRdb's copy has only in-frame clones and lacks some. The profile shows about 120,000 clones, roughly 91% of them singletons. The specimen was unstimulated CD4+ T cells sorted from spleen or lymph node cells, collected before intestinal transplant. This receptor was obtained from a human donor who received an intestinal transplant. The chain links TRBV4-2 to TRBJ2-3, with 12 bases that match TRBD2. The CDR3 loop is CASSHRLAGVSDTQYF. The CDR3, as DNA: TGTGCCAGCAGCCATAGACTAGCGGGAGTCTCAGATACGCAGTATTTT.